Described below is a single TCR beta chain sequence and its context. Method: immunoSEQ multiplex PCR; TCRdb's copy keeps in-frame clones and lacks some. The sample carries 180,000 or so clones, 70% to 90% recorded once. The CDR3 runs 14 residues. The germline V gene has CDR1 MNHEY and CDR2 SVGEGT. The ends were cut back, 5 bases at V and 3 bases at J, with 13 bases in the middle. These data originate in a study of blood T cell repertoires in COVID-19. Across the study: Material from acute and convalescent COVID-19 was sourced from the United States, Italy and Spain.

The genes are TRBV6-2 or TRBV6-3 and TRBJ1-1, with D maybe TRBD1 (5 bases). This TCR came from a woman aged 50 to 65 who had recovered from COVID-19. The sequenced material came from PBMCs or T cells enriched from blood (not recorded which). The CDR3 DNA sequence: TGTGCCAGCAGTCACGCCCCCAGGGACACTGAAGCTTTCTTT. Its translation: CASSHAPRDTEAFF.